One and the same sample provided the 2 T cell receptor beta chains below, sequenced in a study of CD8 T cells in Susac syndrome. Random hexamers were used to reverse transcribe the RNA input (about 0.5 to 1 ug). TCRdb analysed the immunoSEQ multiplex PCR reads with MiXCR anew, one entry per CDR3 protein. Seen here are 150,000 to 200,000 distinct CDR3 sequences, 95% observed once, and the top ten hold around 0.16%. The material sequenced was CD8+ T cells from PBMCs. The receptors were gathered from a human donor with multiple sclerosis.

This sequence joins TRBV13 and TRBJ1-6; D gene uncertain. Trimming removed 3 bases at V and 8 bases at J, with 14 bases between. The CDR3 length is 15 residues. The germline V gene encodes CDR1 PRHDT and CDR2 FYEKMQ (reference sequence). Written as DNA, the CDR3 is TGTGCCAGCAGCTTTCGAACGGGGAGGGATTCACCCCTCCACTTT. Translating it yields CASSFRTGRDSPLHF. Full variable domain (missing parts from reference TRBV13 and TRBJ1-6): AAGVIQSPRHLIKEKRETATLKCYPIPRHDTVYWYQQGPGQDPQFLISFYEKMQSDKGSIPDRFSAQQFSDYHSELNMSSLELGDSALYFCASSFRTGRDSPLHFGNGTRLTVT.

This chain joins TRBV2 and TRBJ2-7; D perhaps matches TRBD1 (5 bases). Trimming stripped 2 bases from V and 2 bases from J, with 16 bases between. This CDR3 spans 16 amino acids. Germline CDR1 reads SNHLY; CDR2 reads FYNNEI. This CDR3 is CASSERSAGPTYEQYF. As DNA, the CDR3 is TGTGCCAGCAGTGAAAGGTCGGCAGGGCCTACCTACGAGCAGTACTTC. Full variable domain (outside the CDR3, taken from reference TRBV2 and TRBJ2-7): EPEVTQTPSHQVTQMGQEVILRCVPISNHLYFYWYRQILGQKVEFLVSFYNNEISEKSEIFDDQFSVERPDGSNFTLKIRSTKLEDSAMYFCASSERSAGPTYEQYFGPGTRLTVT.